One and the same sample provided the 22 T cell receptor beta chains below, sequenced in a study of cytomegalovirus exposure and HLA in healthy donors. Primers: 60 Vbeta forward and 13 Jbeta reverse. TCRdb's copy holds only in-frame clones and misses some; the assay was immunoSEQ multiplex PCR. The sample holds over 100,000 clones, over 60% seen once. Sequencing input: PBMCs. These receptors were obtained from a man in his thirties or forties in good health and CMV-seropositive.

The chain has TRBV4-2 and TRBJ2-1; a weak D match, TRBD1 (6 bases). CDR3 length: 16 residues. V was pared by 7 bases and J by 2 bases, with 18 bases between. Germline CDR1 and CDR2: LGHNA and YNFKEQ. The CDR3 DNA reads TGTGCCAGCAAGGCTGGTAACCAGGGGCCCTACAATGAGCAGTTCTTC. Protein: CASKAGNQGPYNEQFF.

The chain recombines TRBV9 with TRBJ2-4; weak D call: TRBD2 (5 bases). CDR3 length: 16 residues. Trimming stripped 2 bases from V and 0 bases from J, with 12 bases between. Germline CDR1 reads SGDLS; CDR2 reads YYNGEE. CDR3 amino acids: CASSVGGPGAKNIQYF. CDR3 nucleotides: TGTGCCAGCAGCGTGGGCGGGCCCGGAGCCAAAAACATTCAGTACTTC.

This chain joins TRBV6-5 and TRBJ1-1; D not certain. The CDR3 loop spans 15 amino acids. Germline-derived CDR1 and CDR2 are MNHEY and SVGAGI. V was trimmed by 2 bases and J by 1 base, leaving 11 bases between them. This CDR3 reads CASSYAHAGNTEAFF. The CDR3 DNA is TGTGCCAGCAGTTACGCCCATGCGGGGAACACTGAAGCTTTCTTT.

The V and J genes are TRBV5-1 and TRBJ1-2; 11 bases map to TRBD1. The CDR3 covers 19 residues. Germline lookup yields CDR1 SGHRS and CDR2 YFSETQ. After removal of 4 bases from V and 7 bases from J, the junction contained 21 bases not matched to a gene. The CDR3 spells CASSLLFRDRGIGWFGYTF. The CDR3 coding sequence is TGCGCCAGCAGCCTCCTCTTCCGGGACAGGGGGATTGGATGGTTTGGCTACACCTTC.

CDR3 loop: CASSYAGRKFF. DNA of the CDR3: TGTGCCAGCAGTTACGCGGGGAGGAAGTTCTTC. V is TRBV6-5 and J is TRBJ2-1, with D possibly TRBD2 on 6 matching bases. This CDR3 spans 11 amino acids. The V end lost 2 bases, the J end lost 14 bases, and 10 bases lay between the germline ends. The germline V gene encodes CDR1 MNHEY and CDR2 SVGAGI.

CDR3 protein: CASGPPDNEQFF. The CDR3 nucleotides read TGTGCTAGTGGTCCCCCCGACAATGAGCAGTTCTTC. V and J are TRBV12-5 and TRBJ2-1; no reliable D call. This CDR3 region has 12 residues. CDR1 is LGHNT and CDR2 is FRNRAP in the germline V gene. Trimming left V 5 bases short and J 5 bases short, with 7 bases between.

The V and J genes are TRBV30 and TRBJ2-2; TRBD1 agrees at 9 bases. Germline values: CDR1 GTSNPN, CDR2 SVGIG (reference sequence). The V segment lost 2 bases and the J segment 6 bases; nucleotides outside the gene matches: 1. This CDR3 is 13 amino acids long. The CDR3 spells CAWSRTGAGELFF. The CDR3 nucleotides read TGTGCCTGGAGTCGGACAGGGGCCGGGGAGCTGTTTTTT.

The chain links TRBV7-8 to TRBJ1-3, with unresolved D. V was shortened by 5 bases and J by 2 bases, with 19 bases between the two germline ends. The CDR3 loop spans 17 amino acids. Germline values: CDR1 SGHVS, CDR2 FQNEAQ. The CDR3 nucleotides read TGTGCCAGCAGCCTACGTGGGAGCTCCCTAGCTGGAAACACCATATATTTT. Residues: CASSLRGSSLAGNTIYF.

This sequence joins TRBV7-9 and TRBJ1-3; D gene uncertain. V lost 5 bases to trimming and J lost 3 bases, with 5 bases between them. CDR1 and CDR2 (germline): SEHNR, FQNEAQ (reference sequence). The CDR3 is 12 amino acids. The CDR3 nucleotides read TGTGCCAGCAGCCAGGTTGGAAACACCATATATTTT. Protein product: CASSQVGNTIYF.

This clone was detected a few times. This sequence joins TRBV11-2 and TRBJ2-4; 8 bases are a match to TRBD1. After removal of 0 bases from V and 9 bases from J, the junction contained 4 bases not matched to a gene. Germline CDR1 SGHAT, CDR2 FQNNGV. The CDR3 spans 14 residues. The CDR3 loop reads CASSLEVQGAIQYF. The CDR3 DNA follows: TGTGCCAGCAGCTTAGAGGTTCAGGGGGCCATTCAGTACTTC.

The rearrangement links TRBV12-5 to TRBJ1-6; D gene uncertain. The CDR3 has 16 amino acids. Trimming took off 5 bases at V and 0 bases at J, with 11 bases between the two ends. Germline V lookup: CDR1 LGHNT, CDR2 FRNRAP. The chain's CDR3 is CASGEDWSSYNSPLHF. The CDR3 bases are TGTGCTAGTGGTGAGGACTGGAGCTCCTATAATTCACCCCTCCACTTT.

The V call is TRBV4-3, the J call TRBJ2-5, with TRBD2 identical over 8 bases. The V gene's germline CDR1 is LGHNA and CDR2 YSLEER. V dropped 0 bases and J dropped 5; count of bases not matched to a gene: 14. The CDR3 extends over 18 amino acids. CDR3: CASSQDGPGGGGRETQYF. DNA of the CDR3: TGCGCCAGCAGCCAAGATGGGCCCGGCGGCGGGGGGCGGGAGACCCAGTACTTC.

This rearrangement joins TRBV19 to TRBJ1-1; 7 bases agree with TRBD1. CDR3 size: 15 residues. Germline CDR1 is LNHDA and CDR2 is SQIVND (reference sequence). Trimming took 3 bases from V and 0 from J; bases not matched to a gene: 4. This chain's CDR3 is CASSIPQGLNTEAFF. The CDR3 DNA follows: TGTGCCAGTAGTATTCCACAGGGGCTGAACACTGAAGCTTTCTTT.

This clone occurred a few times. The rearrangement links TRBV7-2 to TRBJ2-7, with TRBD1 matching 11 bases. The length of the CDR3 is 14 residues. Germline V lookup: CDR1 SGHTA, CDR2 FQGNSA. Losses at the gene ends were 5 bases for V and 6 bases for J; bases not matched to a gene: 6. Here the CDR3 DNA reads TGTGCCAGCAGCCATAGGACAGGGGGCTTCGAGCAGTACTTC. Translation: CASSHRTGGFEQYF.

This clone was counted only a few times. The chain is built from TRBV6-5 and TRBJ1-5; D is unresolved. There are 15 residues in the CDR3. With 6 bases removed from V and 1 base from J, the gap between germline ends came to 13 bases. Germline CDR1 and CDR2: MNHEY and SVGAGI. CDR3 coding DNA: TGTGCCAGCAGCCTTGGGCTCAGGAGCAATCAGCCCCAGCATTTT. The encoded protein is CASSLGLRSNQPQHF.

The chain uses TRBV5-4 and TRBJ1-4, with D possibly TRBD1 on 6 matching bases. The length of the CDR3 is 15 residues. V was cut by 0 bases and J by 6 bases, with 12 bases left in between. Germline V CDR1 and CDR2: SGHNT, YYREEE (reference sequence). The CDR3 here is CASSLVMGGHEKLFF. CDR3 DNA sequence: TGTGCCAGCAGCTTGGTGATGGGGGGGCATGAAAAACTGTTTTTT.

This clone showed up just a few times. The DNA of the CDR3 is TGTGCCTGGAGTCTTAGGGGGCTAGCGGGGGGGGGAGAGACCCAGTACTTC. Translating it yields CAWSLRGLAGGGETQYF. This chain connects TRBV30 to TRBJ2-5, with 12 bases that match TRBD2. Trimming cost V 2 bases and J 4 bases; bases outside gene matches: 11. Germline V CDR1 and CDR2: GTSNPN, SVGIG (reference sequence). CDR3 size: 17 residues.

The chain is built from TRBV19 and TRBJ2-2; the D gene is possibly TRBD1 (5 bases). Germline CDR1 reads LNHDA; CDR2 reads SQIVND (reference sequence). The CDR3 loop spans 12 amino acids. Trimming left V 5 bases short and J 9 bases short, with 10 bases between. CDR3 loop: CASSHSGRELFF. The CDR3 bases are TGTGCCAGTAGTCACTCAGGGCGGGAGCTGTTTTTT.

This clone was detected only once. This chain links TRBV7-9 with TRBJ2-1; 10 nucleotides line up with TRBD2. The CDR3 extends over 15 amino acids. Unmatched junction bases numbered 5, after V lost 5 bases and J lost 4 bases. From germline, CDR1 is SEHNR and CDR2 FQNEAQ (reference sequence). The CDR3 here is CASSPASGGYNEQFF. The DNA of the CDR3 is TGTGCCAGCAGCCCGGCTAGCGGGGGTTACAATGAGCAGTTCTTC.

The chain has TRBV29-1 and TRBJ2-7; 8 nucleotides agree with TRBD1. The germline CDR1 and CDR2 sequences are SQVTM and ANQGSEA. This CDR3 region has 13 residues. Trimming cost V 5 bases and J 2 bases; bases outside gene matches: 5. CDR3 in DNA: TGCAGCGTTCGGGGACAGGAAACCTACGAGCAGTACTTC. Its protein is CSVRGQETYEQYF.

This sequence joins TRBV10-3 and TRBJ1-4; 7 bases line up with TRBD1. V was pared by 5 bases and J by 4 bases, with 4 bases of the junction left unmatched. Per the germline V gene, CDR1 is ENHRY and CDR2 is SYGVKD. The CDR3 covers 14 residues. The CDR3 sequence: CAISSGTDNEKLFF. In DNA, the CDR3 is TGTGCCATCAGTTCCGGGACAGATAATGAAAAACTGTTTTTT.

V usage is TRBV5-1 and J usage is TRBJ2-5; 7 bases fit TRBD1. TRBJ2-7 matches the DNA end more closely, so the J call is doubtful. The length of the CDR3 is 18 residues. The V gene's germline CDR1 is SGHRS and CDR2 YFSETQ. The CDR3 nucleotides read TGCGCCAGCAGCTCGACGTCGCTTCGGACAGGAATATCCTACGAGCAGTACTTC. Amino acid sequence: CASSSTSLRTGISYEQYF.